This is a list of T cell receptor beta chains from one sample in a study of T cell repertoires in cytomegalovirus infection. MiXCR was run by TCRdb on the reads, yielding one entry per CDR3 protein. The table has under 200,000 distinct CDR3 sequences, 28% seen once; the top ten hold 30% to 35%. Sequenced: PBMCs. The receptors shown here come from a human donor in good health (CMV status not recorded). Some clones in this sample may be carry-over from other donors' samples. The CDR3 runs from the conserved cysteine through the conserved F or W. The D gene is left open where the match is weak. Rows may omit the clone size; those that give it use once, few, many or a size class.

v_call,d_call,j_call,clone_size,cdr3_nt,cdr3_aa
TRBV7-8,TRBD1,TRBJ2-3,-,TGTGCCAGCAGCCTACGGGACAGGGGTCGCACAGATACGCAGTATTTT,CASSLRDRGRTDTQYF
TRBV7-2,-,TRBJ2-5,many,TGTGCCAGCAGCTTTCAATCCGGGACTCGCCGGGGCTCAGAGACCCAGTACTTC,CASSFQSGTRRGSETQYF
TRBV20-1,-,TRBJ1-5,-,TGCAGTGCTAGAGATCGGGATCAGCCCCAGCATTTT,CSARDRDQPQHF
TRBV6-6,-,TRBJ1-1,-,TGTGCCAGCAGTAGCTGGGACTCTGAAGCTTTCTTT,CASSSWDSEAFF
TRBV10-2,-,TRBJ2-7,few,TGCGCCAGCAGTGACCCCGGGCAGGCACCAATGACCTACGAGCAGTACTTC,CASSDPGQAPMTYEQYF
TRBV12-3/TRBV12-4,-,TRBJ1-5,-,TGTGCCAGCAGCCTGTCAAGGGGTTTCGATCAGCCCCAGCATTTT,CASSLSRGFDQPQHF
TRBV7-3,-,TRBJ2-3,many,TGTGCCAGCAGCTCCCCGGGTCTCGATGGAGATACGCAGTATTTT,CASSSPGLDGDTQYF
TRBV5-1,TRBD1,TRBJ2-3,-,TGCGCCAGCAGCTTGGTCGGACAGGGGAGAACAGATACGCAGTATTTT,CASSLVGQGRTDTQYF
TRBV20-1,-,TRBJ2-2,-,TGCAGTGCTATCCCTCAAGCGGACACCGGGGAGCTGTTTTTT,CSAIPQADTGELFF
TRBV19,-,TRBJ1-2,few,TGTGCCAGTAGTGAACTCCGGATGGGCTATGGCTACACCTTC,CASSELRMGYGYTF
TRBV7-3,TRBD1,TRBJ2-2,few,TGTGCCAGCAGTCCTGACAGGGATGCCGGGGAGCTGTTTTTT,CASSPDRDAGELFF
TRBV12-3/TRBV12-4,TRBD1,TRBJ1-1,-,TGTGCCAGCAGTTCCCATGGGGGACAGCTCACTGAAGCTTTCTTT,CASSSHGGQLTEAFF
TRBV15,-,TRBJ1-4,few,TGTGCCACCAGCAGGGAACCCTCGAATAATGAAAAACTGTTTTTT,CATSREPSNNEKLFF
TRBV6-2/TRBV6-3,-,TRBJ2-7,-,TGTGCCAGCAGTTACGTCTACGAGCAGTACTTC,CASSYVYEQYF
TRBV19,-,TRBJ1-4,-,TGTGCCAGTTCGTACAGGGCACGTGAAAAACTGTTTTTT,CASSYRAREKLFF
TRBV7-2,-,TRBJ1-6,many,TGTGCCAGCAGCTTATACCGGGTCTCCTCACCCCTCCACTTT,CASSLYRVSSPLHF
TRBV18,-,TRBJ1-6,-,TGTGCCAGCTCACCGGACAGCGGGCTCAATTCACCCCTCCACTTT,CASSPDSGLNSPLHF
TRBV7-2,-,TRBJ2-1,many,TGTGCCAGCAGCTTAGCAGCCCCAGAAGGTAATGAGCAGTTCTTC,CASSLAAPEGNEQFF
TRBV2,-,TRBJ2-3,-,TGTGCCAGCAAACAAAAGATCGTCGGGGCGGATACGCAGTATTTT,CASKQKIVGADTQYF
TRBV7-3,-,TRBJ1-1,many,TGTGCCAGCAGCTTAGAGGGGAACACTGAAGCTTTCTTT,CASSLEGNTEAFF
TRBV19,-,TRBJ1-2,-,TGTGCCAGTAGTAGCTACGACAGAGACTATGGCTACACCTTC,CASSSYDRDYGYTF
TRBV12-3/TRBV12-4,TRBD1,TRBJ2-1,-,TGTGCCAGCAGTCCCGGGACAGGGAATGGTGAGCAGTTCTTC,CASSPGTGNGEQFF
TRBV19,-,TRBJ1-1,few,TGTGCCAGTAGTATAAAAGGTCGCACTGAAGCTTTCTTT,CASSIKGRTEAFF
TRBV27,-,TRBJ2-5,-,TGTGCCAGCAGTCCAGCAGGGACCGGGGAGACCCAGTACTTC,CASSPAGTGETQYF
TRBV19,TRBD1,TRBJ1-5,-,TGTGCCAGTAGTATCTCCGCGACAGGGTTTAATCAGCCCCAGCATTTT,CASSISATGFNQPQHF
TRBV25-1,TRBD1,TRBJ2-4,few,TGTGCCAGCAGTCCCCTGGGACAGGGAAACATTCAGTACTTC,CASSPLGQGNIQYF
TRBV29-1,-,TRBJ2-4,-,TGCAGCGTTGAAGACCTAAAAGGGGGGATAGCCAAAAACATTCAGTACTTC,CSVEDLKGGIAKNIQYF
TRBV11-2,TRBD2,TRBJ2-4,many,TGTGCCAGCAGCTTAGTAGCGGGGGGCCTTGGCGAAAACATTCAGTACTTC,CASSLVAGGLGENIQYF
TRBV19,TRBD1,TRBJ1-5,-,TGTGCCAGTAGCTGGACAGGGGACAACAATCAGCCCCAGCATTTT,CASSWTGDNNQPQHF